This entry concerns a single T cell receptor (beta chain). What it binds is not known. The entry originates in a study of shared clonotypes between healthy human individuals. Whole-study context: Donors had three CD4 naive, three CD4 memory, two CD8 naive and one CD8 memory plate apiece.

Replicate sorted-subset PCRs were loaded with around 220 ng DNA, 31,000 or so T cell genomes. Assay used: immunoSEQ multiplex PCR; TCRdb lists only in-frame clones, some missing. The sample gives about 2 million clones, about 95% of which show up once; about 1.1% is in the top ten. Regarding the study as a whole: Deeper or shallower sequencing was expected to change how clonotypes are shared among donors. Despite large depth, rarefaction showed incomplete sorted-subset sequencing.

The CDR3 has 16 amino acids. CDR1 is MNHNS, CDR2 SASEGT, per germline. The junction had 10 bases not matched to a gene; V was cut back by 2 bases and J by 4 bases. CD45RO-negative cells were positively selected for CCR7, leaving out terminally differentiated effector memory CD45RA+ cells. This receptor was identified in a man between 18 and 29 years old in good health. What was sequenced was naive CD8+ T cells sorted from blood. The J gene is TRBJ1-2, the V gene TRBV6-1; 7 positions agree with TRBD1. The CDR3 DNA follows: TGTGCCAGCAGTGAATGGGGATTCGGGACAGTCTATGGCTACACCTTC. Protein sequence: CASSEWGFGTVYGYTF.